This entry describes one T cell receptor (beta chain). This CDR3 is 15 amino acids long. The V end was cut by 2 bases, the J end by 0 bases, with 7 bases between. Germline V lookup: CDR1 MGHRA, CDR2 YSYEKL. These data belong to a study of shared clonotypes between healthy human individuals. Generated by immunoSEQ multiplex PCR, the TCRdb table keeps only in-frame clones and is missing some. Seen here are around 2.1 million clones, almost 96% observed once, and the top ten hold less than 0.15%. This receptor was taken from a man younger than 35 in good health. The sample was naive CD4+ T cells sorted from blood. Specified subset: CD45RA+ positively selected. This chain uses TRBV4-1 with TRBJ1-4; no clear D gene. Here the CDR3 reads CASSQLHATNEKLFF. CDR3 nucleotides: TGCGCCAGCAGCCAACTCCATGCAACTAATGAAAAACTGTTTTTT.